This is a list of T cell receptor beta chains from one sample in a study of cytomegalovirus exposure and HLA in healthy donors. This table comes from immunoSEQ multiplex PCR, and its TCRdb copy is limited to in-frame clones, with some not included. The sample includes 250,000 to 300,000 clones, around 90% of them seen just once. The sequencing input was PBMCs. Every receptor here comes from a woman under 30 in good health and CMV-seronegative. CDR3s include the opening cysteine and the closing phenylalanine or tryptophan. The D gene is left open where the match is weak. Expanded clones get a size class; other rows say once, few or many, or leave the size out.

D gene,V gene,J gene,clone size,CDR3 protein,CDR3 DNA
NA,TRBV6-1,TRBJ1-4,NA,CASKDPGVLNEKLFF,TGTGCCAGCAAGGACCCCGGGGTCCTTAATGAAAAACTGTTTTTT
TRBD1,TRBV28,TRBJ2-7,once,CASSSLGQGANEQYF,TGTGCCAGCAGTTCCCTGGGGCAGGGGGCTAACGAGCAGTACTTC
TRBD1,TRBV5-1,TRBJ1-2,NA,CASSFDGTGDYGYTF,TGCGCCAGCAGCTTTGACGGGACAGGGGACTATGGCTACACCTTC
TRBD1,TRBV7-9,TRBJ2-3,NA,CASSFRDRKNTQYF,TGTGCCAGCAGCTTCCGGGACAGAAAGAATACGCAGTATTTT
NA,TRBV11-1,TRBJ1-2,few,CASSLASGARGYTF,TGTGCCAGCAGCTTAGCATCGGGAGCCCGGGGCTACACCTTC
NA,TRBV29-1,TRBJ2-3,once,CSVEDLGVSTDTQYF,TGCAGCGTTGAAGATCTAGGGGTGAGCACAGATACGCAGTATTTT
TRBD2,TRBV5-1,TRBJ2-2,NA,CASSYASGLTGELFF,TGCGCCAGCAGCTATGCTAGCGGACTAACCGGGGAGCTGTTTTTT
NA,TRBV28,TRBJ2-7,NA,CASSPRGSYEQYF,TGTGCCAGCAGTCCTCGGGGATCCTACGAGCAGTACTTC
TRBD1,TRBV5-1,TRBJ1-1,NA,CASSPRTGAMNTEAFF,TGCGCCAGCAGCCCCCGGACAGGGGCCATGAACACTGAAGCTTTCTTT
NA,TRBV2,TRBJ2-2,NA,CASSGWDNKNTGELFF,TGTGCCAGCAGTGGGTGGGACAACAAGAACACCGGGGAGCTGTTTTTT
TRBD2,TRBV7-9,TRBJ2-7,NA,CASSSSGANEQYF,TGTGCCAGCAGCTCGAGCGGGGCAAACGAGCAGTACTTC
TRBD2,TRBV6-4,TRBJ2-2,NA,CASSDSSERGGTGELFF,TGTGCCAGCAGTGACTCTTCCGAGCGGGGGGGCACCGGGGAGCTGTTTTTT
NA,TRBV6-4,TRBJ1-1,few,CASRPTGLNTEAFF,TGTGCCAGCAGACCAACAGGTCTGAACACTGAAGCTTTCTTT
TRBD1,TRBV5-1,TRBJ2-5,NA,CASSLWTGTETQYF,TGCGCCAGCAGCTTGTGGACAGGGACGGAGACCCAGTACTTC
NA,TRBV5-1,TRBJ2-5,NA,CASSLGGSHQETQYF,TGCGCCAGCAGCTTGGGTGGCTCCCACCAAGAGACCCAGTACTTC
NA,TRBV28,TRBJ2-2,NA,CASSSAGINTGELFF,TGTGCCAGCAGTTCAGCAGGGATAAACACCGGGGAGCTGTTTTTT
TRBD2,TRBV4-3,TRBJ2-4,NA,CASSQDSTSKSNIQYF,TGCGCCAGCAGCCAAGATTCGACTAGCAAATCCAACATTCAGTACTTC
NA,TRBV25-1,TRBJ2-3,NA,CASSERQNTDTQYF,TGTGCCAGCAGTGAAAGACAGAACACAGATACGCAGTATTTT
TRBD1,TRBV10-1,TRBJ1-3,NA,CASRHRDRVSGNTIYF,TGCGCCAGCAGACACCGGGACAGGGTCTCTGGAAACACCATATATTTT
TRBD1,TRBV5-1,TRBJ1-4,NA,CASSSGQGYEKLFF,TGCGCCAGCAGCTCCGGACAGGGTTATGAAAAACTGTTTTTT
TRBD1,TRBV4-3,TRBJ2-7,NA,CASSQKGQGATYEQYF,TGCGCCAGCAGCCAGAAGGGACAGGGGGCCACCTACGAGCAGTACTTC
TRBD1,TRBV7-2,TRBJ2-2,NA,CASSLGQGLPGELFF,TGTGCCAGCAGCTTAGGACAGGGGCTACCCGGGGAGCTGTTTTTT
NA,TRBV7-8,TRBJ2-7,NA,CASSLIGPEQYF,TGTGCCAGCAGCTTAATCGGTCCGGAGCAGTACTTC
TRBD1,TRBV5-4,TRBJ1-1,NA,CASSLLRDRGSEAFF,TGTGCCAGCAGCTTGTTGCGGGACAGGGGTTCCGAAGCTTTCTTT
NA,TRBV28,TRBJ1-1,NA,CASVTPLAGEAFF,TGTGCCAGCGTCACACCCCTGGCCGGGGAAGCTTTCTTT
TRBD1,TRBV5-8,TRBJ1-1,NA,CASRLGTGRAFF,TGTGCCAGCAGGCTTGGGACAGGAAGAGCTTTCTTT
TRBD1,TRBV7-9,TRBJ1-1,NA,CASSGRQGASDSTTEAFF,TGTGCCAGCAGCGGGCGACAGGGGGCGTCGGATTCTACCACTGAAGCTTTCTTT
TRBD1,TRBV11-2,TRBJ1-5,NA,CASSLNMGTGGLNQPQHF,TGTGCCAGCAGCTTGAACATGGGGACAGGGGGCTTGAATCAGCCCCAGCATTTT
NA,TRBV28,TRBJ2-3,NA,CASSLRRGLTSTDTQYF,TGTGCCAGCAGTTTAAGGAGGGGACTGACGAGCACAGATACGCAGTATTTT
NA,TRBV28,TRBJ2-2,NA,CASLNSGANTGELFF,TGTGCCAGCTTAAACAGCGGCGCGAACACCGGGGAGCTGTTTTTT
TRBD1,TRBV6-5,TRBJ1-6,NA,CASSNDRDSPLHF,TGTGCCAGCAGTAACGACAGGGACTCACCCCTCCACTTT
TRBD1,TRBV29-1,TRBJ1-2,NA,CSVTGTENYGYTF,TGCAGCGTTACCGGGACAGAAAACTATGGCTACACCTTC
NA,TRBV7-6,TRBJ1-4,NA,CASSLGRPRSTNEKLFF,TGTGCCAGCAGCTTAGGCAGGCCGCGAAGTACTAATGAAAAACTGTTTTTT
NA,TRBV28,TRBJ1-1,NA,CASLIREGSTEAFF,TGTGCCAGCTTGATAAGGGAGGGGTCCACTGAAGCTTTCTTT
TRBD2,TRBV6-4,TRBJ2-1,NA,CASSVARGGRYNEQFF,TGTGCCAGCAGTGTTGCGCGGGGGGGCCGATATAATGAGCAGTTCTTC
TRBD2,TRBV4-1,TRBJ2-1,NA,CASSPLRGGGRGGSSYNEQFF,TGCGCCAGCAGCCCGCTGCGGGGGGGCGGTCGAGGAGGAAGCTCCTACAATGAGCAGTTCTTC
NA,TRBV27,TRBJ2-1,NA,CASSSAGPYNEQFF,TGTGCCAGCTCTTCCGCGGGACCCTACAATGAGCAGTTCTTC
TRBD1,TRBV4-3,TRBJ2-2,NA,CASSQYRGASYTGELFF,TGCGCCAGCAGCCAATACAGGGGGGCGAGTTATACCGGGGAGCTGTTTTTT
NA,TRBV6-5,TRBJ2-4,NA,CASLGSLAKNIQYF,TGTGCCTCCCTCGGGTCCCTAGCCAAAAACATTCAGTACTTC
NA,TRBV7-2,TRBJ1-5,NA,CASSPDSLSNQPQHF,TGTGCCAGCAGCCCGGACAGCCTTAGCAATCAGCCCCAGCATTTT
TRBD2,TRBV5-6,TRBJ2-7,NA,CASSLVLAGAGSYEQYF,TGTGCCAGCAGCTTGGTTCTAGCGGGGGCAGGTTCCTACGAGCAGTACTTC
TRBD1,TRBV7-9,TRBJ1-1,NA,CASSLSGGVTEAFF,TGTGCCAGCAGCTTATCAGGGGGCGTGACTGAAGCTTTCTTT
NA,TRBV15,TRBJ1-1,NA,CATSRVGGLNTEAFF,TGTGCCACCAGCAGAGTTGGGGGCCTGAACACTGAAGCTTTCTTT
TRBD2,TRBV4-1,TRBJ2-1,NA,CASSQVSGAPTSYNEQFF,TGCGCCAGCAGCCAAGTTAGCGGGGCCCCAACTTCCTACAATGAGCAGTTCTTC
NA,TRBV4-2,TRBJ1-2,NA,CASSSVGVANYGYTF,TGTGCCAGTTCTTCGGTCGGGGTCGCCAACTATGGCTACACCTTC
TRBD2,TRBV25-1,TRBJ2-3,NA,CASSEFDSGDAPDTQYF,TGTGCCAGCAGTGAATTTGATAGCGGGGATGCACCAGATACGCAGTATTTT
NA,TRBV11-1,TRBJ1-1,few,CASSAQEGDTEAFF,TGTGCCAGCAGCGCGCAGGAAGGGGACACTGAAGCTTTCTTT
NA,TRBV5-1,TRBJ1-1,NA,CASSLGGEGDEAFF,TGCGCCAGCAGCTTGGGCGGGGAGGGGGATGAAGCTTTCTTT
NA,TRBV27,TRBJ1-5,NA,CASSPGRANQPQHF,TGTGCCAGCAGTCCCGGCAGGGCCAATCAGCCCCAGCATTTT
NA,TRBV2,TRBJ2-1,NA,CASSKPLARRDYNEQFF,TGTGCCAGCTCAAAACCTCTAGCCCGCCGAGATTACAATGAGCAGTTCTTC
TRBD1,TRBV19,TRBJ1-1,NA,CASSQGQGLSTEAFF,TGTGCCAGTTCCCAGGGACAGGGTTTGAGCACTGAAGCTTTCTTT
NA,TRBV6-6,TRBJ1-1,NA,CASSWEENTEAFF,TGTGCCAGCAGTTGGGAGGAGAACACTGAAGCTTTCTTT
NA,TRBV9,TRBJ2-7,once,CASSVGLREFYEQYF,TGTGCCAGCAGCGTAGGGCTTCGGGAGTTCTACGAGCAGTACTTC
NA,TRBV30,TRBJ1-2,NA,CAWRSLGSTNYGYTF,TGTGCCTGGAGATCATTAGGGAGTACTAACTATGGCTACACCTTC
TRBD1,TRBV19,TRBJ1-5,NA,CASRPDRGLFNQPQHF,TGTGCCAGTAGACCGGACAGGGGGCTCTTCAATCAGCCCCAGCATTTT
TRBD1,TRBV14,TRBJ2-5,NA,CASSQGRDRRETQYF,TGTGCCAGCAGCCAAGGCCGGGACAGGAGGGAGACCCAGTACTTC
NA,TRBV27,TRBJ2-7,NA,CASSEGRGSYEQYF,TGTGCCAGCAGTGAAGGGCGGGGCTCCTACGAGCAGTACTTC